The rows below give T cell receptor beta chains drawn from one sample of a study of T-cell reconstitution after alpha-beta-depleted transplantation in children. MiXCR was run by TCRdb on the PCR reads, yielding one entry per CDR3 protein. This sample yields approximately 430,000 distinct CDR3 sequences, of which 16% are seen a single time; under 30% belongs to the top ten. Here the sequenced sample was PBMCs, mostly from graft donor cells, taken 360 days after TCRalphabeta/CD19-depleted stem cell transplant. The origin of the receptors is a boy under two years old who had a stem cell transplant for Wiskott-Aldrich syndrome, so the T cells may come from the graft donor. Each CDR3 is given with its conserved first and last residue. The D gene is left open where the match is weak. The size of a clone is reported for some rows only, either as once, few or many, or as a class for expanded clones.

D gene	clone size	J gene	V gene	CDR3 protein	CDR3 DNA
-	few	TRBJ1-2	TRBV10-3	CAIRGVPSGYTF	TGTGCCATCCGGGGAGTTCCCAGCGGCTACACCTTC
-	-	TRBJ2-7	TRBV19	CASSTLNSNYEQYF	TGTGCCAGTAGTACCCTCAATTCCAACTACGAGCAGTACTTC
-	few	TRBJ2-1	TRBV5-1	CASSKGNGYYNEQFF	TGCGCCAGCAGTAAAGGCAACGGGTACTACAATGAGCAGTTCTTC
TRBD1	-	TRBJ2-1	TRBV28	CASSSQGARFADEQFF	TGTGCCAGCAGTTCACAGGGGGCGCGATTTGCCGATGAGCAGTTCTTC
-	many	TRBJ2-7	TRBV7-9	CASSLISYEQYF	TGTGCCAGCAGCTTAATCTCCTACGAGCAGTACTTC
-	few	TRBJ2-7	TRBV12-3/TRBV12-4	CASSLVARYEQYF	TGTGCCAGCAGTTTAGTCGCCCGCTACGAGCAGTACTTC
TRBD1	-	TRBJ1-5	TRBV5-5	CASSYRGSNQPQHF	TGTGCCAGCAGCTACAGGGGGAGCAATCAGCCCCAGCATTTT
-	-	TRBJ1-1	TRBV4-3	CASSQVGGTGEAFF	TGCGCCAGCAGCCAAGTTGGTGGTACAGGGGAAGCTTTCTTT
-	many	TRBJ1-2	TRBV10-3	CAISESTGGAEGYTF	TGTGCCATCAGTGAGTCGACGGGGGGCGCGGAGGGCTACACCTTC
-	-	TRBJ2-7	TRBV7-6	CASSPSGPTYEQYF	TGTGCCAGCAGCCCATCGGGACCTACCTACGAGCAGTACTTC
-	few	TRBJ2-5	TRBV4-1	CASSQDGGRGQETQYF	TGCGCCAGCAGCCAAGACGGAGGCCGGGGACAAGAGACCCAGTACTTC
TRBD2	-	TRBJ2-3	TRBV11-2	CASSLELLTSGGTDTQYF	TGTGCCAGCAGCTTAGAGTTGTTGACTAGCGGGGGCACAGATACGCAGTATTTT
-	-	TRBJ2-1	TRBV5-1	CASSYRDTFGDEQFF	TGCGCCAGCAGCTACCGGGACACCTTTGGGGATGAGCAGTTCTTC
-	-	TRBJ2-5	TRBV19	CASSIPGQETQYF	TGTGCCAGTAGTATTCCGGGACAAGAGACCCAGTACTTC
-	few	TRBJ2-1	TRBV4-1	CASSQRRANEQFF	TGCGCCAGCAGCCAGCGAAGAGCCAATGAGCAGTTCTTC
-	few	TRBJ2-7	TRBV27	CASARVGAYEQYF	TGTGCCAGCGCGAGGGTTGGCGCCTACGAGCAGTACTTC
TRBD1	-	TRBJ1-2	TRBV2	CASSATGASTGGYTF	TGTGCCAGCAGTGCGACAGGGGCTTCGACGGGAGGCTACACCTTC
-	few	TRBJ2-7	TRBV5-5	CASSLALAGVDYEQYF	TGTGCCAGCAGCTTGGCGTTGGCAGGAGTAGACTACGAGCAGTACTTC
TRBD2	-	TRBJ2-7	TRBV4-3	CASSQGLAGSHEQYF	TGCGCCAGCAGCCAAGGACTAGCGGGAAGTCACGAGCAGTACTTC
TRBD1	few	TRBJ2-4	TRBV4-2	CASSQATWTGEGAKNIQYF	TGTGCCAGCAGCCAAGCAACCTGGACAGGGGAAGGGGCCAAAAACATTCAGTACTTC
-	few	TRBJ1-1	TRBV29-1	CSVEKRFNTEAFF	TGCAGCGTTGAAAAGAGATTCAACACTGAAGCTTTCTTT
-	-	TRBJ2-1	TRBV20-1	CSARDRSYNEQFF	TGCAGTGCTAGGGACAGATCCTACAATGAGCAGTTCTTC
-	few	TRBJ2-5	TRBV4-3	CASSQGRGLGEETQYF	TGCGCCAGCAGCCAAGGAAGGGGACTGGGAGAAGAGACCCAGTACTTC
TRBD2	few	TRBJ2-5	TRBV29-1	CSVVPWTSGSVYQETQYF	TGCAGCGTTGTCCCGTGGACTAGCGGGAGCGTGTACCAAGAGACCCAGTACTTC
-	-	TRBJ2-4	TRBV10-3	CAISESGNIQYF	TGTGCCATCAGTGAGTCGGGGAACATTCAGTACTTC
TRBD1	many	TRBJ1-1	TRBV7-9	CASSINRQGRNRAFF	TGTGCCAGCAGCATAAATCGACAGGGGAGGAATCGAGCTTTCTTT
-	many	TRBJ2-4	TRBV5-1	CASSLEGIQYF	TGCGCCAGCAGCTTGGAGGGCATTCAGTACTTC
TRBD2	many	TRBJ2-1	TRBV12-3/TRBV12-4	CASSPSGRRNEQFF	TGTGCCAGCAGTCCTAGCGGGAGGAGGAATGAGCAGTTCTTC
-	-	TRBJ2-2	TRBV12-3/TRBV12-4	CASSTSGAATGELFF	TGTGCCAGCAGTACCTCAGGGGCGGCCACCGGGGAGCTGTTTTTT
TRBD1	few	TRBJ2-4	TRBV7-9	CASSPKRRQGVKKNIQYF	TGTGCCAGCAGCCCTAAACGGCGACAGGGGGTGAAAAAAAACATTCAGTACTTC
-	few	TRBJ2-7	TRBV5-5	CASSLVTTYEQYF	TGTGCCAGCAGCTTGGTGACCACCTACGAGCAGTACTTC
TRBD1	-	TRBJ1-5	TRBV20-1	CSASSWDRASNQPQHF	TGCAGTGCTAGTAGCTGGGACAGGGCTAGCAATCAGCCCCAGCATTTT
-	-	TRBJ2-7	TRBV2	CASSIYSGTYEQYF	TGTGCCAGCAGTATATACTCAGGAACCTACGAGCAGTACTTC
-	few	TRBJ2-7	TRBV24-1	CATSPGGPGSEQYF	TGTGCCACCAGTCCCGGGGGGCCCGGATCCGAGCAGTACTTC
-	few	TRBJ2-5	TRBV7-9	CASSFHGLSTQYF	TGTGCCAGCAGCTTCCACGGTCTGTCTACCCAGTACTTC